This record covers a single T cell receptor beta chain. Its target is not known. The data were obtained in a study of cytomegalovirus exposure and HLA in healthy donors. The PCR employed 60 Vbeta primers together with 13 Jbeta primers. Sequencing used immunoSEQ multiplex PCR; TCRdb keeps in-frame clones, though not all of them. Of approximately 130,000 clones listed, approximately 78% are singletons. The germline CDR1 and CDR2 sequences are SNHLY and FYNNEI. V was shortened by 5 bases and J by 4 bases, with 4 bases between the two germline ends. CDR3 size: 11 residues. Study-wide points: The study labeled fewer than 200 TCR beta chains cytomegalovirus-associated.

Sequenced input: PBMCs. The receptor comes from a woman between 50 and 59 years old in good health and CMV-seropositive. This sequence joins TRBV2 and TRBJ2-3; D uncertain. CDR3 region: CASSPADTQYF. The CDR3, as DNA: TGTGCCAGCAGTCCGGCAGATACGCAGTATTTT.